These 18 T cell receptor beta chains were sequenced from one sample in a study of shared clonotypes between healthy human individuals. Sequencing was performed with immunoSEQ multiplex PCR; in TCRdb, only in-frame clones are kept and a portion is missing. The sample has about a million clones; around 75% are singletons. The material sequenced was memory CD4+ T cells sorted from blood. Subset reported: CD45RA-negative fraction. These receptors were collected from a man aged 18 to 29 in good health.

This chain joins TRBV9 and TRBJ2-2; 9 nucleotides match TRBD2. Germline assignment: CDR1 SGDLS and CDR2 YYNGEE. There are 15 residues in the CDR3. V gave up 4 bases and J gave up 7 bases; unmatched junction bases: 8. The CDR3 nucleotides read TGTGCCAGCAGCCCTCGCGGGGGGGCGAGCGGGGAGCTGTTTTTT. This gives the protein CASSPRGGASGELFF.

The rearrangement links TRBV7-2 to TRBJ1-1; 7 bases fit TRBD1. V dropped 4 bases and J dropped 7; count of bases not matched to a gene: 12. This CDR3 comprises 15 residues. Germline CDR1 is SGHTA and CDR2 is FQGNSA. In DNA form, the CDR3 reads TGTGCCAGCAGCTCCCCCCGGACAGGAGGGGGTGAAGCTTTCTTT. Its protein product is CASSSPRTGGGEAFF.

This clone was seen more than once but under ten times. The genes are TRBV10-3 and TRBJ1-6; 8 nucleotides line up with TRBD1. Germline lookup yields CDR1 ENHRY and CDR2 SYGVKD. The V and J ends lost 9 bases and 6 bases, in that order; junction bases with no gene match: 1. The CDR3 spans 12 residues. CDR3 loop: CAIGQGNSPLHF. The CDR3, as DNA: TGTGCCATAGGACAGGGTAATTCACCCCTCCACTTT.

Concerning this clone: Other DNA sequences in the same sample also yield this CDR3. The genes are TRBV5-1 and TRBJ1-1, with D possibly being TRBD1 (6 bases). This CDR3 contains 15 residues. The V end lost 0 bases, the J end lost 0 bases, and 9 bases lay between the germline ends. Germline values: CDR1 SGHRS, CDR2 YFSETQ. The CDR3 sequence is CASSLGGGLNTEAFF. CDR3 coding DNA: TGCGCCAGCAGCTTGGGAGGGGGGTTGAACACTGAAGCTTTCTTT.

This clone was seen a few times. CDR3: CASSDRQRMNTEAFF. The CDR3 coding sequence is TGTGCCAGTAGTGACCGACAGAGGATGAACACTGAAGCTTTCTTT. This rearrangement joins TRBV19 to TRBJ1-1; a possible D gene is TRBD1 (5 bases). The CDR3 is 15 residues long. CDR1 and CDR2 from the germline V gene are LNHDA and SQIVND (reference sequence). Trimming left V 5 bases short and J 0 bases short, with 13 bases between.

This chain connects TRBV28 to TRBJ2-7; D gene uncertain. CDR1 is MDHEN and CDR2 is SYDVKM in the germline V gene. With 3 bases removed from V and 3 bases from J, the gap between germline ends came to 9 bases. The CDR3 extends over 13 amino acids. The CDR3 sequence: CASSLVGIYEQYF. Here the CDR3 DNA reads TGTGCCAGCAGTTTGGTGGGCATCTACGAGCAGTACTTC. Looking up the rest from reference TRBV28 and TRBJ2-7 gives the full variable domain: DVKVTQSSRYLVKRTGEKVFLECVQDMDHENMFWYRQDPGLGLRLIYFSYDVKMKEKGDIPEGYSVSREKKERFSLILESASTNQTSMYLCASSLVGIYEQYFGPGTRLTVT.

This clone is a singleton in its sample. This chain links TRBV5-1 with TRBJ2-5; weak D call: TRBD2 (6 bases). The ends were cut back, 4 bases at V and 2 bases at J, with 15 bases in the middle. Per germline, CDR1 SGHRS and CDR2 YFSETQ. This CDR3 comprises 15 residues. CDR3 nucleotides: TGCGCCAGCAGCCCATCCCCCGGGGGACAAGAGACCCAGTACTTC. Protein product: CASSPSPGGQETQYF.

V is TRBV29-1 and J is TRBJ2-2; D gene uncertain. The CDR3 contains 12 residues. V gave up 6 bases and J gave up 2 bases, with 7 bases separating them. Germline CDR1 SQVTM, CDR2 ANQGSEA. Written as DNA, the CDR3 is TGCAGCGTAAGCAGAAACACCGGGGAGCTGTTTTTT. Translation: CSVSRNTGELFF.

The rearrangement links TRBV6-1 to TRBJ1-2; no reliable D call. Trimming removed 4 bases at V and 6 bases at J, with 6 bases between. The CDR3 has 11 amino acids. CDR1 is MNHNS, CDR2 SASEGT, per germline. CDR3 sequence: CASSAANGYTF. The CDR3 coding sequence is TGTGCCAGCAGTGCCGCGAATGGCTACACCTTC.

The CDR3 DNA sequence: TGTGCCAGCAGCCCAAGGGGGTACACTGAAGCTTTCTTT. Encoded protein: CASSPRGYTEAFF. This rearrangement joins TRBV9 to TRBJ1-1, with D possibly matching TRBD1 (6 bases). The CDR3 contains 13 residues. V lost 4 bases to trimming and J lost 3 bases, with 10 bases between them. CDR1 is SGDLS, CDR2 YYNGEE, per germline.

J is TRBJ1-2 and V is TRBV4-1, with 8 bases matching TRBD1. The CDR3 loop spans 17 amino acids. Germline CDR1 is MGHRA and CDR2 is YSYEKL. Trimming cost V 2 bases and J 6 bases; bases outside gene matches: 14. CDR3 protein: CASSQYLVPGGEDGYTF. The DNA of the CDR3 is TGCGCCAGCAGCCAATATCTCGTCCCAGGGGGCGAGGATGGCTACACCTTC.

The chain has TRBV5-1 and TRBJ2-7, with 10 bases aligning to TRBD2. The CDR3 is 14 residues long. Germline CDR1 reads SGHRS; CDR2 reads YFSETQ. Losses at the gene ends were 6 bases for V and 6 bases for J; bases not matched to a gene: 9. The CDR3 DNA follows: TGCGCCAGCACCCGGGGCAGCGGGGGGGTCGAGCAGTACTTC. Translation gives CASTRGSGGVEQYF.

The V gene is TRBV13, the J gene TRBJ2-7, with 8 nucleotides matching TRBD1. The CDR3 is 14 residues long. V shed 7 bases and J 2 bases; nucleotides not matched to a gene: 7. Per the germline V gene, CDR1 is PRHDT and CDR2 is FYEKMQ (reference sequence). The chain's CDR3 is CASTRWGQAYEQYF. The CDR3 nucleotides read TGTGCCAGCACCCGGTGGGGACAGGCCTACGAGCAGTACTTC.

This chain connects TRBV18 to TRBJ2-4, with TRBD1 as a possible D gene (6 bases). The CDR3 contains 15 residues. Trimming took 2 bases from V and 4 from J, leaving 12 bases between them. Germline CDR1 is KGHSH and CDR2 is LQKENI. CDR3 bases: TGTGCCAGCTCACCAACCGGGACAAGGAAAAACATTCAGTACTTC. Translating gives CASSPTGTRKNIQYF.

The CDR3 here is CASSVGLAGAGEQYF. CDR3 nucleotides: TGTGCCAGCAGCGTAGGGCTAGCGGGAGCGGGGGAGCAGTACTTC. The V gene is TRBV9, the J gene TRBJ2-7; 10 bases are a match to TRBD2. CDR1 SGDLS and CDR2 YYNGEE come from the germline V gene. The CDR3 length is 15 residues. The trim removed 0 bases at V and 7 bases at J, leaving 7 bases unmatched.

On this clone itself: An end of the junction does not agree with germline; a read error may underlie this. This chain uses TRBV9 with TRBJ1-2; D gene unclear. The germline CDR1 and CDR2 sequences are SGDLS and YYNGEE. The CDR3 is 15 amino acids. CDR3 nucleotide sequence: TGTGCCAGCAACGTAGAGGCGGCTGGAGACTATGGCTACACCTTC. Amino acids: CASNVEAAGDYGYTF.

J is TRBJ1-2 and V is TRBV9; D call uncertain. V was trimmed by 0 bases and J by 2 bases, leaving 11 bases between them. The CDR3 spans 15 residues. Germline V CDR1 and CDR2: SGDLS, YYNGEE. This CDR3 reads CASSVGSGRNYGYTF. The CDR3 DNA sequence: TGTGCCAGCAGCGTAGGATCCGGCCGAAACTATGGCTACACCTTC.

This clone was seen many times. This rearrangement joins TRBV5-1 to TRBJ2-7; D is uncertain. Germline CDR1 and CDR2: SGHRS and YFSETQ. The CDR3 has 14 amino acids. V was clipped by 4 bases and J by 0 bases, with 11 bases between them. The CDR3 here is CASSPDTYSYEQYF. In nucleotides, the CDR3 is TGCGCCAGCAGCCCCGACACTTACTCCTACGAGCAGTACTTC.